This T cell receptor (beta chain) was observed in a study of CD4 T cells in relation to SARS-CoV-2 and coronaviruses. Overall study context: PBMCs were cultured with antigen for nine to ten days before TCR beta sequencing. The restricting HLA molecule for shared crossreactive spike epitopes was mapped.

A note on this clone: Its antigen remains unknown.

Clones were read by immunoSEQ multiplex PCR, and TCRdb kept only the in-frame ones, dropping some. The sample lists about 20,000 clones; 60% to 80% were seen once. The CDR3 sequence is 17 residues long. CDR1 is SGHAT, CDR2 FQNNGV, per germline. Germline trimming cut 0 bases from V and 1 base from J; bases unmatched to any gene: 5. The unexposed donors gave CD4+ T cells in about 2011-2019, prior to COVID-19. CD4+ T cells were isolated from the cells after more than 8 days of culture. Cells permitting, SARS-CoV-2 S/N and four cold-coronavirus spikes were tested on unexposed-donor CD4+ T cells. The sequence was obtained from a human donor in good health. The chain combines TRBV11-2 with TRBJ2-2; 7 bases match TRBD1. The sample taken for sequencing was CD4+ T cells from PBMCs, cultured in vitro. The CDR3 loop is CASSLDAGTENTGELFF. Here the CDR3 DNA reads TGTGCCAGCAGCTTAGATGCCGGGACAGAGAACACCGGGGAGCTGTTTTTT.